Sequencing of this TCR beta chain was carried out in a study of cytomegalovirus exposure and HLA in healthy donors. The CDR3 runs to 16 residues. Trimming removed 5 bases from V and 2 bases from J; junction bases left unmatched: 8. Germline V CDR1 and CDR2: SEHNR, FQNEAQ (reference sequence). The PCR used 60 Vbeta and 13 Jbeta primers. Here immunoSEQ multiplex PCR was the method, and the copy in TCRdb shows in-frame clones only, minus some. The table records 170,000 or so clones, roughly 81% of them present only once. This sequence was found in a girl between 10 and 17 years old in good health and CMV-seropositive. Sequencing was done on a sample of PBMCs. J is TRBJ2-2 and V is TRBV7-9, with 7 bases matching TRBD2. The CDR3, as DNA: TGTGCCAGCAGCCTTTTCGGCGGGGGTAACACCGGGGAGCTGTTTTTT. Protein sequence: CASSLFGGGNTGELFF.